These 16 T cell receptor beta chains came from one sample sequenced in a study of T cell responses to AZD1222 COVID-19 vaccine (dated by TCRdb to about 2021). The time point label here, explained by the study, means: baseline before first vaccination. Library creation used the immunoSEQ multiplex PCR assay. TCRdb stores this immuneACCESS table with in-frame sequences only. Part of the clones is absent; in the studies checked, under half of the shortfall reflects unresolved V genes, and no reason is known for the rest. The sample includes 170,000 or so clones, with just under 95% observed a single time. The ten largest clones capture about 0.9% of the sample. The input for sequencing was peripheral blood, taken on day 0 of AZD1222 vaccination. These receptors all stem from an adult in good health.

This chain uses TRBV28 with TRBJ1-6; D not certain. The CDR3 is made up of 13 amino acids. The ends were cut back, 3 bases at V and 7 bases at J, with 7 bases in the middle. CDR1 is MDHEN and CDR2 is SYDVKM in the germline V gene. CDR3: CASSLSQNSPLHF. In nucleotides, the CDR3 is TGTGCCAGCAGTTTGTCTCAGAATTCACCCCTCCACTTT.

V gene TRBV30 combines with J gene TRBJ1-6, with D maybe TRBD1 (5 bases). The V gene lost 5 bases and the J gene lost 5 bases, with 16 bases spanning the gap. The length of the CDR3 is 15 residues. Per the germline V gene, CDR1 is GTSNPN and CDR2 is SVGIG (reference sequence). The CDR3 DNA is TGTGCCTGGCGGCACATGGGACGGGATAATTCACCCCTCCACTTT. This gives the protein CAWRHMGRDNSPLHF.

The chain combines TRBV10-3 with TRBJ2-7; 10 nucleotides line up with TRBD1. Germline V gene lookup returns CDR1 ENHRY and CDR2 SYGVKD. CDR3 length: 13 amino acids. The V segment lost 6 bases and the J segment 6 bases; nucleotides outside the gene matches: 5. The CDR3 reads CAIRGTGVSEQYF. The CDR3 coding sequence is TGTGCCATCAGGGGGACAGGGGTCTCCGAGCAGTACTTC.

The CDR3: CASSPYPGGNGNTIYF. The CDR3 region has the DNA TGTGCCAGCAGCCCCTACCCGGGCGGGAACGGAAACACCATATATTTT. The V and J genes are TRBV11-2 and TRBJ1-3; the D is unclear. Germline V CDR1 and CDR2: SGHAT, FQNNGV. This CDR3 spans 16 amino acids. V lost 5 bases, J lost 4 bases, and 18 bases lay in between.

The chain uses TRBV4-1 and TRBJ2-1, with 7 bases fitting TRBD2. Germline assignment: CDR1 MGHRA and CDR2 YSYEKL. V was pared by 2 bases and J by 3 bases, with 13 bases of the junction left unmatched. The CDR3 has 18 amino acids. CDR3 in amino acids: CASSQSPTTLAGYNEQFF. The CDR3 bases are TGCGCCAGCAGCCAATCCCCGACCACCTTAGCGGGCTACAATGAGCAGTTCTTC.

CDR3 nucleotide sequence: TGCGCCAGCAGCCCTGGAGGGTTTCAGCCCCAGCATTTT. Amino acids: CASSPGGFQPQHF. V and J are TRBV4-1 and TRBJ1-5, with no clear D. This CDR3 is 13 amino acids long. Deletions cut 4 bases from V and 6 bases from J, with 10 bases between. Germline V gene sequence: CDR1 MGHRA, CDR2 YSYEKL.

In this sample, this clone turned up a few times. The genes are TRBV5-1 and TRBJ1-4, with D possibly matching TRBD1 (5 bases). There are 13 residues in the CDR3. The V end was cut by 5 bases, the J end by 3 bases, with 8 bases between. Germline values: CDR1 SGHRS, CDR2 YFSETQ. The CDR3 coding sequence is TGCGCCAGCAGAGGGGCGGCTAATGAAAAACTGTTTTTT. It codes for CASRGAANEKLFF.

This clone was counted only a few times. The V and J genes are TRBV5-4 and TRBJ2-2; D gene uncertain. V was shortened by 0 bases and J by 3 bases, with 0 bases between the two germline ends. CDR1 is SGHNT, CDR2 YYREEE, per germline (reference sequence). The CDR3 covers 12 residues. CDR3 amino acids: CASSLDTGELFF. The CDR3 DNA reads TGTGCCAGCAGCTTGGACACCGGGGAGCTGTTTTTT.

The rearrangement uses TRBV7-5 and TRBJ1-3. TRBV7-5 is deemed a pseudogene. The CDR3 contains 13 residues. For the CDR3, the DNA is TGTGCCAGAAGCTTTGAGGACGCGCACACCATATATTTT. This translates into CARSFEDAHTIYF.

The V gene is TRBV4-2, the J gene TRBJ2-7; 8 bases agree with TRBD1. Germline assignment: CDR1 LGHNA and CDR2 YNFKEQ. The CDR3 runs 15 residues. Trimming cost V 0 bases and J 2 bases; bases outside gene matches: 3. In DNA form, the CDR3 reads TGTGCCAGCAGCCAAGACTGGACAGGGACCTACGAGCAGTACTTC. Its protein product is CASSQDWTGTYEQYF.

The chain uses TRBV18 and TRBJ2-5, with D perhaps TRBD1 (6 bases). CDR1 and CDR2 from the germline V gene are KGHSH and LQKENI. The length of the CDR3 is 15 residues. V gave up 2 bases and J gave up 4 bases, with 14 bases separating them. CDR3 coding DNA: TGTGCCAGCTCACCATTACAGGACAGTGCAGAGACCCAGTACTTC. This translates into CASSPLQDSAETQYF.

The rearrangement joins TRBV3-1 (or the pseudogene TRBV3-2) to TRBJ2-5, with 9 bases fitting TRBD1. Germline V gene data show CDR1 as LGHDT and CDR2 as YNNKEL (reference sequence). This CDR3 has 18 residues. V shed 0 bases and J 3 bases; nucleotides not matched to a gene: 11. The CDR3: CASSQELNRGPGKETQYF. CDR3 nucleotides: TGTGCCAGCAGCCAAGAATTAAACAGGGGGCCGGGGAAAGAGACCCAGTACTTC.

This chain joins TRBV19 and TRBJ2-7; D call uncertain. CDR3 length: 12 residues. V dropped 4 bases and J dropped 0 bases, with 4 bases sitting between them. The germline V gene encodes CDR1 LNHDA and CDR2 SQIVND (reference sequence). In nucleotides, the CDR3 is TGTGCCAGTAGTAAGTACTCCTACGAGCAGTACTTC. Its translation is CASSKYSYEQYF.

The genes are TRBV27 and TRBJ2-4; TRBD1 agrees at 7 bases. Trimming cost V 4 bases and J 8 bases; bases outside gene matches: 8. The length of the CDR3 is 14 residues. The V gene's germline CDR1 is MNHEY and CDR2 SMNVEV (reference sequence). The CDR3: CASSSRGFGDIQYF. In DNA form, the CDR3 reads TGTGCCAGCAGTTCCAGGGGGTTCGGTGACATTCAGTACTTC.

The chain joins TRBV6-5 to TRBJ1-4, with D uncertain. The germline V gene has CDR1 MNHEY and CDR2 SVGAGI. CDR3 length: 14 amino acids. Trimming took off 3 bases at V and 11 bases at J, with 16 bases between the two ends. CDR3 protein: CASSYRSGIQKLFF. The CDR3 DNA sequence: TGTGCCAGCAGTTATCGAAGCGGCATCCAGAAACTGTTTTTT.

This chain links TRBV25-1 with TRBJ1-6; 7 bases align to TRBD1. With 4 bases clipped from V and 7 bases from J, the junction kept 7 bases outside the gene matches. Germline assignment: CDR1 MGHDK and CDR2 SYGVNS. The CDR3 consists of 15 residues. The CDR3 spells CASSGKTGLNSPLHF. The DNA for the CDR3 is TGTGCCAGCAGTGGGAAGACAGGGTTGAATTCACCCCTCCACTTT.